The sequence of this T cell receptor beta chain was determined in a study of cytomegalovirus exposure and HLA in healthy donors. Points from the study as a whole: It was reportedly the case that the classifier diagnosed cytomegalovirus status with high specificity and sensitivity. Accurate prediction of most subjects' HLA-A and HLA-B alleles from TCR beta sequences was reported. An analysis was carried out at a later point. It showed that HLA-associated TCR beta chains were more clonally expanded than equally common non-associated chains.

About this clone itself: Its specificity is not known.

The PCR contained 60 Vbeta and 13 Jbeta primers. Original analysis: Later, an analysis found about 83 million unique TCR beta chains, and 8.5 million to 12 million of these were shared. Some clones are missing from TCRdb's copy, which holds only in-frame ones; the method was immunoSEQ multiplex PCR. V, J and clone size are those of that table, while D and trimming were read from the DNA. The data include some 34,000 clones; the top ten clones carry around 4.2%. CDR3 size: 13 residues. Germline V gene lookup returns CDR1 SGHRS and CDR2 YFSETQ. Deletions cut 7 bases from V and 8 bases from J, with 18 bases between.

The clonotype was recovered from a middle-aged woman in good health and CMV-seropositive. Sequencing was done on a sample of PBMCs. V is TRBV5-1 and J is TRBJ1-2; no reliable D call. The CDR3 DNA reads TGCGCCAGCCGGGTACTCAGAGCCGGGGGCTACACCTTC. Translated, it gives CASRVLRAGGYTF.